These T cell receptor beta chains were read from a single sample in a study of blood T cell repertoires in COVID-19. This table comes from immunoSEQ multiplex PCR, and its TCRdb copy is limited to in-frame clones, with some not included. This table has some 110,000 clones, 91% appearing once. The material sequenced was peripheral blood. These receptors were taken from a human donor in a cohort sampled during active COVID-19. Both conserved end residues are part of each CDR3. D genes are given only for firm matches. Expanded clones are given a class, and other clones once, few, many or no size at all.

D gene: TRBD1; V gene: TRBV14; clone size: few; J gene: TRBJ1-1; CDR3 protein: CASQGQGSTEAFF; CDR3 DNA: TGTGCCAGTCAGGGACAGGGGTCCACTGAAGCTTTCTTT
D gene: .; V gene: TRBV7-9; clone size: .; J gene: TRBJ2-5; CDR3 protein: CASSLVGGAGETQYF; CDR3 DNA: TGTGCCAGCAGCCTCGTTGGGGGGGCGGGAGAGACCCAGTACTTC
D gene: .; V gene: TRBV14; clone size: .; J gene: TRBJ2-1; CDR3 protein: CASSQGGPGVYNEQFF; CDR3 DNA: TGTGCCAGCAGCCAAGGTGGCCCCGGGGTTTACAATGAGCAGTTCTTC
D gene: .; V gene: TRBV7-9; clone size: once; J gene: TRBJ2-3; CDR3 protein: CASSGTSTTDTQYF; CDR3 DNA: TGTGCCAGCAGCGGGACTTCCACCACAGATACGCAGTATTTT
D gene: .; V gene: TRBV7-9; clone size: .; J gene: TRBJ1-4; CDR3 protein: CASSLVIVTKDEKLFF; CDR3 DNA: TGTGCCAGCAGCTTAGTAATCGTAACTAAAGATGAAAAACTGTTTTTT
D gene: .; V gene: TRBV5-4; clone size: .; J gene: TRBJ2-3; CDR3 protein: CASSQYAFSGFSGGDTQYF; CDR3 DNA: TGTGCCAGCAGCCAGTACGCCTTTAGCGGTTTCTCGGGTGGAGATACGCAGTATTTT
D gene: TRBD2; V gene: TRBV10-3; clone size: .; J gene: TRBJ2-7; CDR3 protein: CAIRTSGSVYEQYF; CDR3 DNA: TGTGCCATCCGGACTAGCGGGAGCGTTTACGAGCAGTACTTC
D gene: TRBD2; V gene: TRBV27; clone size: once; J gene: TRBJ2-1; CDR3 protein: CASSSGLAGLEGNEQFF; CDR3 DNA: TGTGCCAGCAGTTCGGGACTAGCGGGACTCGAGGGGAATGAGCAGTTCTTC
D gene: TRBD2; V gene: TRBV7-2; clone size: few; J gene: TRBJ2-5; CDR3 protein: CASSLEEGASGALSRTQYF; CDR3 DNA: TGTGCCAGCAGCTTAGAGGAGGGGGCTAGCGGGGCCCTAAGCAGGACCCAGTACTTC
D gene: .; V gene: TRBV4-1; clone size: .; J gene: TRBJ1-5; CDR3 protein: CASSQVTDFLNQPQHF; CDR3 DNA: TGCGCCAGCAGCCAAGTAACCGACTTTCTCAATCAGCCCCAGCATTTT
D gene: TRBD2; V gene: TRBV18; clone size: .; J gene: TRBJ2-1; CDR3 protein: CASSTAAGGVNEQFF; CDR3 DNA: TGTGCCAGCTCAACGGCCGCGGGAGGAGTCAATGAGCAGTTCTTC
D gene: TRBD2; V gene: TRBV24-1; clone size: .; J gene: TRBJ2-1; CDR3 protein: CATSDFGGSKKNEQFF; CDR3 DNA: TGTGCCACCAGTGATTTTGGCGGGAGTAAGAAGAATGAGCAGTTCTTC
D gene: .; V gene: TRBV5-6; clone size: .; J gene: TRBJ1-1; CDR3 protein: CASSLPGETLMAFF; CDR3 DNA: TGTGCCAGCAGCTTGCCCGGGGAGACACTGATGGCTTTCTTT
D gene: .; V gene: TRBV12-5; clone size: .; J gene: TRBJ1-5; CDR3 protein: CASGPNSRQPQHF; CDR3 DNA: TGTGCTAGTGGCCCTAATTCCAGGCAGCCCCAGCATTTT
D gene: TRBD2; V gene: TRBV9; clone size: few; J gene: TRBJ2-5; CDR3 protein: CASSVVGSGIGETQYF; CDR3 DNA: TGTGCCAGCAGCGTAGTAGGTAGCGGGATTGGAGAGACCCAGTACTTC
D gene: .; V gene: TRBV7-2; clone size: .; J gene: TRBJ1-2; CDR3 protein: CASSLGVEGTGYTF; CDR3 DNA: TGTGCCAGCAGCTTAGGGGTGGAGGGGACCGGCTACACCTTC
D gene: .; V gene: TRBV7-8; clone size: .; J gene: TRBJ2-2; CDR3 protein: CASRIRTFGGSGELFF; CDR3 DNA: TGTGCCAGCAGAATAAGGACCTTTGGAGGGAGCGGGGAGCTGTTTTTT
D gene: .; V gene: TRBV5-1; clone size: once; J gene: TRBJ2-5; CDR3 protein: CASSPLTGAPETQYF; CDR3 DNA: TGCGCCAGCAGCCCCCTAACTGGAGCTCCAGAGACCCAGTACTTC
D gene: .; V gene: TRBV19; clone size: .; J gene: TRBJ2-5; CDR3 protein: CASSIDLRSGETQYF; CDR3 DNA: TGTGCCAGTAGTATAGATCTTCGGAGCGGGGAGACCCAGTACTTC
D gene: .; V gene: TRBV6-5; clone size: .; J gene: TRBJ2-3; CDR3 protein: CASSYHSLSDTQYF; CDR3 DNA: TGTGCCAGCAGTTACCACTCGCTATCTGATACGCAGTATTTT
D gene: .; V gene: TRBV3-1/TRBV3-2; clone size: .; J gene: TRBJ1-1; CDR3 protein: CASSLDKNTEAFF; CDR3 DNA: TGTGCCAGCAGCCTTGACAAGAACACTGAAGCTTTCTTT
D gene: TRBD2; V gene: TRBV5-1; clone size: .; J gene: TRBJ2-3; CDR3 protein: CASSLAGGADTQYF; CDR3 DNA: TGCGCCAGCAGCTTGGCCGGGGGGGCGGATACGCAGTATTTT
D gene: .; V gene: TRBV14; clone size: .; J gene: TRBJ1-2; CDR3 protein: CASSQDTGTYGYTF; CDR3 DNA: TGTGCCAGCAGCCAAGATACAGGGACCTATGGCTACACCTTC
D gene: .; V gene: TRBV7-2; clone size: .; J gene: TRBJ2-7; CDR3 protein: CASSFDRPYEQYF; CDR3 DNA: TGTGCCAGCAGCTTTGACAGGCCCTACGAGCAGTACTTC
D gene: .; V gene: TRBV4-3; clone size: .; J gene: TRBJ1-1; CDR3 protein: CASSQEMGLGAFF; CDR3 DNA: TGCGCCAGCAGCCAAGAGATGGGACTCGGAGCTTTCTTT
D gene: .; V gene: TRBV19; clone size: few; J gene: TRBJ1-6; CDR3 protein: CASSVRGESSPLHF; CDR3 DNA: TGTGCCAGTAGTGTCAGGGGAGAAAGTTCACCCCTCCACTTT
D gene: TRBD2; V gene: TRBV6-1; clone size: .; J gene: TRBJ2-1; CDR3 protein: CASSEALLGGTFYNEQFF; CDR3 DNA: TGTGCCAGCAGTGAAGCGCTATTGGGGGGGACTTTTTACAATGAGCAGTTCTTC
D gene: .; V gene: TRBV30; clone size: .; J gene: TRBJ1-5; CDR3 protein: CAWSPFYFGPQHF; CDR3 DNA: TGTGCCTGGAGTCCCTTTTACTTTGGGCCCCAGCATTTT